This T cell receptor beta chain was identified during a study of T cells in localized non-small cell lung cancer (dated by TCRdb to the early 2020s). With respect to the entire study: The study analyzed T cell repertoires of over 200 early-stage NSCLC patients, comparing tumors and uninvolved tumor-adjacent lungs. All 220 or so NSCLC patients in the cohort were treatment-naive and had localized lung tumors that were resected. NSCLC patients had a mean age of approximately 66 years, and about 140 were male and more than 90 female. What the work shows at the level of the full study, not this receptor alone: Because multi-region tumor sequencing was not done, intratumor heterogeneity could not be ruled out. Because the study design was exploratory, TCR variables were selected using unadjusted p-values without false-discovery rate correction. The highest T cell clonality was observed in uninvolved tumor-adjacent lung, where clonality exceeded that of tumor, suggesting that antigenic responses were more focused in uninvolved tumor-adjacent lung. A median of around 62 of the top 100 tumor clones turned up in the paired uninvolved adjacent lung, and some 28 of those clones also ranked among the top 100 of that same adjacent lung. Longer overall survival was associated with higher T cell density in blood, whereas shorter survival was associated with higher clonality in adjacent lung.

TCR beta CDR3 regions were sequenced from DNA using the immunoSEQ Assay. In the original analysis: T cell density was computed as TCR beta template counts normalized to usable DNA estimated by amplifying housekeeping genes. Using the preseqR package, richness was estimated by extrapolating to 120,000 templates for tissue samples and 400,000 templates for PBMC samples. Clonality was taken to be one minus Pielou's evenness. To identify tissue-enriched TCRs, differential abundance testing was run on productive amino-acid clonotypes with a minimum total count of 5 and an alpha of 0.1. The Jaccard Index and the Morisita Overlap Index were used to quantify repertoire overlap between compartments. GLIPH grouped TCR beta CDR3s together with public tetramer-defined viral CDR3s, and a viral motif had to include at least three viral sequences and show V-gene enrichment. In TCRdb, the immuneACCESS table is reduced to in-frame sequences with V and J assigned. These tables do not hold every clone; where another copy was compared, an unresolved V gene accounts for under half, and the others remain unexplained. D and trimming come from the DNA, and the V and J calls and clone size come from that table. The sample table records fewer than 100,000 clones; approximately 86% of these occur just once. About 15% of the sample comes from the top ten.

Of note for this clone: There is no known antigen for this receptor. No base quality values were provided; no much bigger clone lies one nucleotide off.

The CDR3, cysteine through phenylalanine, is 13 amino acids long. CDR3 DNA is the only sequence kept; it has 39 bases, read in frame from the first base. CDR1 is given as SGHRS and CDR2 as YFSETQ, both from the germline V gene. The trim is 4 bases for V and 8 bases for J, with a gap of 12 bases between the germline ends. At diagnosis, peripheral blood, uninvolved tumor-adjacent lung and tumor were collected and were preserved as a mix of fresh-frozen and FFPE material. For TCR repertoire profiling, blood samples were analyzed as peripheral blood mononuclear cells. The receptor was isolated from a man aged 40 to 70 with stage I squamous cell lung carcinoma. Specimen: peripheral blood, collected before any cancer treatment. This sequence uses TRBV5-1 and TRBJ2-2, with the D gene tentatively TRBD1 or TRBD2, based on 5 matching bases in each. This receptor carries the CDR3 CASSLGTAGELFF. DNA sequence: TGCGCCAGCAGCCTAGGGACCGCGGGGGAGCTGTTTTTT.